This T cell receptor (beta chain) was documented in a study of cytomegalovirus exposure and HLA in healthy donors. The junction had 16 bases not matched to a gene; V was cut back by 4 bases and J by 4 bases. Germline V lookup: CDR1 LGHNA, CDR2 YNFKEQ. The CDR3 is made up of 19 amino acids. This PCR relied on a set of 60 Vbeta primers and 13 Jbeta primers. Sequencing was performed with immunoSEQ multiplex PCR; in TCRdb, only in-frame clones are kept and a portion is missing. This specimen shows 110,000 to 150,000 clones; the ten leading clones hold 0.85% to 1%. On this clone: The antigen is not known.

Whole-study results and caveats: In an earlier analysis, about 87% or about 30%: the productive usage of most TCR beta V segments. Among TCR beta chains, those listed as cytomegalovirus-associated numbered some 160. DRB1 had the most TCR associations and HLA-C the fewest, a later analysis found, with rates varying by HLA locus. From TCR beta sequences, most subjects' HLA-A and HLA-B alleles were reportedly predicted accurately.

Sequencing was performed on PBMCs. V gene TRBV4-2 combines with J gene TRBJ2-5; 12 bases fit TRBD2. This clonotype originated in a male donor in good health and CMV-seronegative. CDR3 sequence (DNA): TGTGCCAGCAGCCGGGTGGGGCGGCTAGCGGGAGGGCATGCAGAGACCCAGTACTTC. Encoded protein: CASSRVGRLAGGHAETQYF.